A selection of T cell receptor beta chains follows, all from one sample in a study of shared clonotypes between healthy human individuals. Generated by immunoSEQ multiplex PCR, the TCRdb table keeps only in-frame clones and is missing some. Of about 2.2 million clones in the sample, 90% to 95% were seen once. Sequenced material: naive CD8+ T cells from PBMCs. The receptor source for this set is a man aged 18-30 years in good health. Some clones in this sample may be carry-over from other donors' samples. CDR3s include the opening cysteine and the closing phenylalanine or tryptophan. The order of the fields is J gene, V gene, clone size, CDR3 protein. Not every row has a clone size; where given, it reads once, few, many or a size class.

j_call: TRBJ2-2
v_call: TRBV2
clone_size: .
cdr3_aa: CASSEARVQKNTGELFF

j_call: TRBJ2-3
v_call: TRBV19
clone_size: .
cdr3_aa: CASRTSTDTQYF

j_call: TRBJ2-7
v_call: TRBV6-1
clone_size: .
cdr3_aa: CASSGGEQYF

j_call: TRBJ1-1
v_call: TRBV13
clone_size: .
cdr3_aa: CASSLTVNTEAFF

j_call: TRBJ2-7
v_call: TRBV11-2
clone_size: .
cdr3_aa: CASSSSFYEQYF

j_call: TRBJ1-1
v_call: TRBV4-3
clone_size: .
cdr3_aa: CASSQDGTLANTEAFF

j_call: TRBJ2-2
v_call: TRBV4-1
clone_size: once
cdr3_aa: CASSRRKGQNGTGELFF

j_call: TRBJ1-1
v_call: TRBV27
clone_size: .
cdr3_aa: CASSLRVSSNTEAFF

j_call: TRBJ1-1
v_call: TRBV7-9
clone_size: few
cdr3_aa: CASNARKAETNTEAFF

j_call: TRBJ2-1
v_call: TRBV5-4
clone_size: .
cdr3_aa: CASSLGGSSYNEQFF

j_call: TRBJ2-4
v_call: TRBV27
clone_size: .
cdr3_aa: CASSHRTGAKNIQYF

j_call: TRBJ2-1
v_call: TRBV4-1
clone_size: .
cdr3_aa: CASSQEGLGEQFF

j_call: TRBJ2-3
v_call: TRBV13
clone_size: .
cdr3_aa: CASSQTRGEGDTQYF

j_call: TRBJ2-5
v_call: TRBV6-1
clone_size: .
cdr3_aa: CASSLDTSRQETQYF

j_call: TRBJ2-1
v_call: TRBV6-6
clone_size: .
cdr3_aa: CASSPNLGDNEQFF

j_call: TRBJ2-7
v_call: TRBV5-1
clone_size: .
cdr3_aa: CASSLSPYYEQYF

j_call: TRBJ1-3
v_call: TRBV19
clone_size: few
cdr3_aa: CATLPGKGWPGNTIYF

j_call: TRBJ2-3
v_call: TRBV19
clone_size: .
cdr3_aa: CASSIDRRAGVSDTQYF

j_call: TRBJ2-7
v_call: TRBV9
clone_size: .
cdr3_aa: CASSVSGRLNEQYF

j_call: TRBJ2-2
v_call: TRBV4-1
clone_size: .
cdr3_aa: CASSQEGTFNPGELFF

j_call: TRBJ1-1
v_call: TRBV15
clone_size: .
cdr3_aa: CATSREEGNTEAFF

j_call: TRBJ1-1
v_call: TRBV6-5
clone_size: .
cdr3_aa: CASSYSIEVPNTEAFF

j_call: TRBJ1-2
v_call: TRBV6-1
clone_size: few
cdr3_aa: CASSQGTNYGYTF